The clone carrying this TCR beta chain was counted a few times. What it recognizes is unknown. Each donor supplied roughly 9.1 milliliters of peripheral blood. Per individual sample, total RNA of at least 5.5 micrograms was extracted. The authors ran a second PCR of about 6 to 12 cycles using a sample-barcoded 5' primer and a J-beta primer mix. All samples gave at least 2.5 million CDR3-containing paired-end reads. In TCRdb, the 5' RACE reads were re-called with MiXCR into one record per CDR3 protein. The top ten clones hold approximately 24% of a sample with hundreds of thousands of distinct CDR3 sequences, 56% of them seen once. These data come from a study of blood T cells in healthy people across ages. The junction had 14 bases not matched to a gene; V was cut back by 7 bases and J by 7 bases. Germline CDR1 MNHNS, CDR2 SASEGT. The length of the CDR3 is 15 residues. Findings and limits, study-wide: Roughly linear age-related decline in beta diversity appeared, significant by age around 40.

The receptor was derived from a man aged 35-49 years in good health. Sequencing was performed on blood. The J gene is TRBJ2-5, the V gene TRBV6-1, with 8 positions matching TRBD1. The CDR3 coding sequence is TGTGCCAGCATAACTGACAGGGGTAGAGTTTGGACCCAGTACTTC. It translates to CASITDRGRVWTQYF.